This record looks at one T cell receptor beta chain sequence and its context. The antigen remains unidentified. TCRdb reprocessed the 5' RACE reads via MiXCR and lists one record per CDR3 protein. The table records approximately 250,000 distinct CDR3 sequences, roughly 17% of them present only once. These data are taken from a study of T-cell memory formation after mild COVID-19. About the study: TCR clusters were largely donor specific.

Findings of the study overall: Contracting clones localized mainly to CM and EM when CD4+ and mainly to EMRA when CD8+. Clonal second-wave expansions that peaked on day 37 had unconfirmed SARS-CoV-2 specificity.

The J segment lost 3 bases and the V segment lost 7 bases, leaving 8 bases of the junction unmatched. Looked up from germline, CDR1 is SQVTM and CDR2 is ANQGSEA. The CDR3 is 13 amino acids. The TCR comes from a man younger than 35 who had mild COVID-19 (a few samples of this study predate the infection). Cell type and time point are not known. Sequenced: PBMCs or a T cell subset sorted from them (not recorded which). V gene TRBV29-1 combines with J gene TRBJ1-1, with 7 bases lining up with TRBD1. CDR3 nucleotides: TGCAGCGCCCTGGACAGGCGGGACACTGAAGCTTTCTTT. This codes for CSALDRRDTEAFF.